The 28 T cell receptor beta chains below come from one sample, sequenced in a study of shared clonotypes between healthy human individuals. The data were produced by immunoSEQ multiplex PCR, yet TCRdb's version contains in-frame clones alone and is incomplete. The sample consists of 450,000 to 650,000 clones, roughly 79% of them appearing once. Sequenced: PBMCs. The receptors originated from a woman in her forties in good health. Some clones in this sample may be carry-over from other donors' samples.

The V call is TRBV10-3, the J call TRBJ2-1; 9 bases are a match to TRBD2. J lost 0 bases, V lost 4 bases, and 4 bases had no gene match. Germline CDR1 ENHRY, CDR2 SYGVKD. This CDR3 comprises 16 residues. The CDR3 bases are TGTGCCATCAGTGGGCGCGGGAGGGGCTCCTACAATGAGCAGTTCTTC. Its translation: CAISGRGRGSYNEQFF.

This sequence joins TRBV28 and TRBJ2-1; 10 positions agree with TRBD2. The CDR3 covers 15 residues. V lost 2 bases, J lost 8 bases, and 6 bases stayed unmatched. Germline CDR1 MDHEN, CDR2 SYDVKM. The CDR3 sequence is CASSLSGRAIDEQFF. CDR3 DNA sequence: TGTGCCAGCAGTTTAAGCGGGAGGGCCATCGATGAGCAGTTCTTC.

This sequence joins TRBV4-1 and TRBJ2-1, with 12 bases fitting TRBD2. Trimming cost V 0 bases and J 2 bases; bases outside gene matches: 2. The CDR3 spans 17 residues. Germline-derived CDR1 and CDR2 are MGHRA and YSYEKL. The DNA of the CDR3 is TGCGCCAGCAGCCAAGAAAGGACTAGCGGGACCTACAATGAGCAGTTCTTC. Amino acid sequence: CASSQERTSGTYNEQFF.

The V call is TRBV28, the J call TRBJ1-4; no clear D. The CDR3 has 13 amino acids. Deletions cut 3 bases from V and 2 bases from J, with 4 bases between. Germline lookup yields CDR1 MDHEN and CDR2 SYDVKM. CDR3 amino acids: CASSLGTNEKLFF. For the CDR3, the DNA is TGTGCCAGCAGTTTGGGCACTAATGAAAAACTGTTTTTT.

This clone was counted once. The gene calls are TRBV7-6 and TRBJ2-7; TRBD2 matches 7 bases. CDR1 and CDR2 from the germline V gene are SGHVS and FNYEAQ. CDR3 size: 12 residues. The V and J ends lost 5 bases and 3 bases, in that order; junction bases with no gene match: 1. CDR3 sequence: CASSGGGYEQYF. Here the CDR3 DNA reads TGTGCCAGCAGCGGCGGGGGCTACGAGCAGTACTTC.

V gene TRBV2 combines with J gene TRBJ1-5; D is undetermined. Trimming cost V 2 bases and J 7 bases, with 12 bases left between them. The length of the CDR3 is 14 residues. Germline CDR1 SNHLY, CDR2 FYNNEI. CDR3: CASSERTEQQPQHF. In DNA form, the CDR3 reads TGTGCCAGCAGTGAAAGGACGGAACAGCAGCCCCAGCATTTT.

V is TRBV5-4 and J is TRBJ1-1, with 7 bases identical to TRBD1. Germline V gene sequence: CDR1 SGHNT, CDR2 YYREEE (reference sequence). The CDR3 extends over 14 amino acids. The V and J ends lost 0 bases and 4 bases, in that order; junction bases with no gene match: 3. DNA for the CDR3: TGTGCCAGCAGCTTGGCAGGGGGTCGCACTGAAGCTTTCTTT. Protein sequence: CASSLAGGRTEAFF.

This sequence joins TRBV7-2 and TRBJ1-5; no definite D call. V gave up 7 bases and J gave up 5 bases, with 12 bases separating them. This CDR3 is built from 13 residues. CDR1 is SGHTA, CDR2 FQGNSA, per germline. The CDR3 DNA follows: TGTGCCAGCACCCCGAGTAGGGATCAGCCCCAGCATTTT. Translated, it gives CASTPSRDQPQHF.

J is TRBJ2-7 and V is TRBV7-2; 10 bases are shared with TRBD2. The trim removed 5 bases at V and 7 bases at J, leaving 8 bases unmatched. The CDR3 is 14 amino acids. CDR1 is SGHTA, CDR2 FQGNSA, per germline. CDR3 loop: CASSRLAGSGEQYF. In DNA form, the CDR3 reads TGTGCCAGCAGCCGACTAGCGGGTTCTGGAGAGCAGTACTTC. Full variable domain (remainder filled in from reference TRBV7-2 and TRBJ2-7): GAGVSQSPSNKVTEKGKDVELRCDPISGHTALYWYRQSLGQGLEFLIYFQGNSAPDKSGLPSDRFSAERTGGSVSTLTIQRTQQEDSAVYLCASSRLAGSGEQYFGPGTRLTVT.

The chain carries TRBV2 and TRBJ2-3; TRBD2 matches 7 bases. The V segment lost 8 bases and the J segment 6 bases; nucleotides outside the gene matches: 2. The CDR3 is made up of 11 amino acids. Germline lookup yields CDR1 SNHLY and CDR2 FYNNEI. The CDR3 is CASRGEDTQYF. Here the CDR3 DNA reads TGTGCCAGCCGGGGGGAGGATACGCAGTATTTT.

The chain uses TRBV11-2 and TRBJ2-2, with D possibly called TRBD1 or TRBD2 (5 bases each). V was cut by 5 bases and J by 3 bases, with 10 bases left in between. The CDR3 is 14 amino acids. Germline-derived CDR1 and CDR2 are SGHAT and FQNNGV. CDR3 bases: TGTGCCAGCAGCCCAGGGACCTACACCGGGGAGCTGTTTTTT. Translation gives CASSPGTYTGELFF.

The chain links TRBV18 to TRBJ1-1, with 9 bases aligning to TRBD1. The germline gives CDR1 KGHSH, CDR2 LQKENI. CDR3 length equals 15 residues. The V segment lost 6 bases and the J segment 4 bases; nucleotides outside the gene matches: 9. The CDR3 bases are TGTGCCAGCTCCCCTACAGGGGGCTCGGCCACTGAAGCTTTCTTT. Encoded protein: CASSPTGGSATEAFF. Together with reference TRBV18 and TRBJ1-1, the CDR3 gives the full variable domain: NAGVMQNPRHLVRRRGQEARLRCSPMKGHSHVYWYRQLPEEGLKFMVYLQKENIIDESGMPKERFSAEFPKEGPSILRIQQVVRGDSAAYFCASSPTGGSATEAFFGQGTRLTVV.

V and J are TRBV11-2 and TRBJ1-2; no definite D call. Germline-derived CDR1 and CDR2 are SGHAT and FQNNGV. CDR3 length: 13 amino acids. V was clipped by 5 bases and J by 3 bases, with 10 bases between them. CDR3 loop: CASSPMEDYGYTF. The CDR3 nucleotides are TGTGCCAGCAGCCCTATGGAGGACTATGGCTACACCTTC.

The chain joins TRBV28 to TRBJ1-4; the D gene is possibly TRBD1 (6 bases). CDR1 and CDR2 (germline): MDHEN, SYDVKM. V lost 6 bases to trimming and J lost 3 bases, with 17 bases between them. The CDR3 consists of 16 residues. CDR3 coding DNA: TGTGCCAGCAGGTCAGGGGCGGGCTGGGCTAATGAAAAACTGTTTTTT. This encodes CASRSGAGWANEKLFF.

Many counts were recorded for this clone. CDR3 sequence: CATSRVGARNTEAFF. The CDR3 nucleotides read TGTGCCACCAGCAGAGTAGGGGCTAGGAACACTGAAGCTTTCTTT. This sequence joins TRBV15 and TRBJ1-1; weak D call: TRBD1 (5 bases). The CDR3 is made up of 15 amino acids. From germline, CDR1 is LNHNV and CDR2 YYDKDF (reference sequence). V was clipped by 1 base and J by 1 base, with 10 bases between them.

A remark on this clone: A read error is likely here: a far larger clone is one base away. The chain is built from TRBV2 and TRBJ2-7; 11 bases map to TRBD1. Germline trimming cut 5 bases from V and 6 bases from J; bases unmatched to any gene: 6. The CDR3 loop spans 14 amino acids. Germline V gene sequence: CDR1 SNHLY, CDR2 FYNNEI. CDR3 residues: CASSRAGTGGEQYF. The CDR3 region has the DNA TGTGCCAGCAGTAGAGCCGGGACAGGGGGCGAGCAGTACTTC.

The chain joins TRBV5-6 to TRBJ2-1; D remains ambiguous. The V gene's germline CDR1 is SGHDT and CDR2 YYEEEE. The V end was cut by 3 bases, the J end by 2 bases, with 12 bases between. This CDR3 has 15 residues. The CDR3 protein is CASSSTGMPYNEQFF. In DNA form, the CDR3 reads TGTGCCAGCAGCTCCACGGGCATGCCCTACAATGAGCAGTTCTTC. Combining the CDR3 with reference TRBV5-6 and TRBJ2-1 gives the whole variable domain DAGVTQSPTHLIKTRGQQVTLRCSPKSGHDTVSWYQQALGQGPQFIFQYYEEEERQRGNFPDRFSGHQFPNYSSELNVNALLLGDSALYLCASSSTGMPYNEQFFGPGTRLTVL.

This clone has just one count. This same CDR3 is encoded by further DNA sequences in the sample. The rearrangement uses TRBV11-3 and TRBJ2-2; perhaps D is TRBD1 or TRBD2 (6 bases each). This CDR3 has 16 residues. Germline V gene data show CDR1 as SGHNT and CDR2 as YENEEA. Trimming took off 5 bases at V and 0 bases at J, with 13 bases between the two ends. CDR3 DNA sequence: TGTGCCAGCAGCGCAATGGGGGGCGCGAACACCGGGGAGCTGTTTTTT. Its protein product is CASSAMGGANTGELFF.

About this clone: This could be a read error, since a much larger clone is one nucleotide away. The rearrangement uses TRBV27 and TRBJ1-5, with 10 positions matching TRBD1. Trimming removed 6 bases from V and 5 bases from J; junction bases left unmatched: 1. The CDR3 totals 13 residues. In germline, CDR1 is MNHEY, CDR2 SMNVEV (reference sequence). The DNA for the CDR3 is TGTGCCAGCAGAGGGACAGGGGATCAGCCCCAGCATTTT. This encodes CASRGTGDQPQHF.

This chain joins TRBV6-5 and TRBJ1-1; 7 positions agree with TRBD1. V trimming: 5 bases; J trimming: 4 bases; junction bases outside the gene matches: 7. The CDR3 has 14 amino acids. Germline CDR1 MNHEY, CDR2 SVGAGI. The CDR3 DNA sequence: TGTGCCAGCAGTGCGTACCCAGGGGGCACTGAAGCTTTCTTT. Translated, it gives CASSAYPGGTEAFF.

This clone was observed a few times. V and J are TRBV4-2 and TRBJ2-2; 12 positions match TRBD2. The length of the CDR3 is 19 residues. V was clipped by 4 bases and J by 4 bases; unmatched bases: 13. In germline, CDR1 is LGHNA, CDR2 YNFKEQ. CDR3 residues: CASSPLLTSGSTPTGELFF. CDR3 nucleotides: TGTGCCAGCAGCCCCTTATTGACTAGCGGGAGTACCCCCACCGGGGAGCTGTTTTTT.

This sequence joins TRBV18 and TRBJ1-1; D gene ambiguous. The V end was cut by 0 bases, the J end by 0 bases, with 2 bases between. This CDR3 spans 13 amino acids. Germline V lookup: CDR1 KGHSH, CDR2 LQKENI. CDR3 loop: CASSPPLNTEAFF. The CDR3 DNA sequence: TGTGCCAGCTCACCACCCCTGAACACTGAAGCTTTCTTT.

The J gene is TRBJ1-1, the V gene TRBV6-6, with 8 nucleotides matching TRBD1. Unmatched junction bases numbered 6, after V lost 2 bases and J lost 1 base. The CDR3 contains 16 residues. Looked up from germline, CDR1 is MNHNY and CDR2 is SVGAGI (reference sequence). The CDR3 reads CASSYPRTGPNTEAFF. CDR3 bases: TGTGCCAGCAGTTACCCTCGGACAGGGCCGAACACTGAAGCTTTCTTT.

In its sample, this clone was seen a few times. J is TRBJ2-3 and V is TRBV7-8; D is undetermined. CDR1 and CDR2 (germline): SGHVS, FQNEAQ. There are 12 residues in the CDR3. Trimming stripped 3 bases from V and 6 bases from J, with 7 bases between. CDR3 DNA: TGTGCCAGCAGCTTGAGTGGGGATACGCAGTATTTT. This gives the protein CASSLSGDTQYF.

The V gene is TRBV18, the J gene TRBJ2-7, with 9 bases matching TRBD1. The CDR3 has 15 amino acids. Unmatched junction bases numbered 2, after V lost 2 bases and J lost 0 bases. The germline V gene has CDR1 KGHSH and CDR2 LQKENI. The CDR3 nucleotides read TGTGCCAGCTCACCAGGACAGGGGCCCTCCTACGAGCAGTACTTC. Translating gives CASSPGQGPSYEQYF.

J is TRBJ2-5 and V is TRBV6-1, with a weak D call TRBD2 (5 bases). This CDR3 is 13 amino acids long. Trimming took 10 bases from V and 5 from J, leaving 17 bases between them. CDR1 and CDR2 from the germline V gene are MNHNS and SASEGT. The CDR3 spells CATDYLGHETQYF. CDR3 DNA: TGTGCCACCGACTACCTCGGGCACGAGACCCAGTACTTC.

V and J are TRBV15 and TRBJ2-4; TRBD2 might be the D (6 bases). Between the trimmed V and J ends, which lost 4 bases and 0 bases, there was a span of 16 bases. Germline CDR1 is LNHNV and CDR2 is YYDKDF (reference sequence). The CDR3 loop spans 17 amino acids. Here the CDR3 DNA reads TGTGCCACCAGCATGGCGGGACCAGGACTAGCCAAAAACATTCAGTACTTC. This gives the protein CATSMAGPGLAKNIQYF.

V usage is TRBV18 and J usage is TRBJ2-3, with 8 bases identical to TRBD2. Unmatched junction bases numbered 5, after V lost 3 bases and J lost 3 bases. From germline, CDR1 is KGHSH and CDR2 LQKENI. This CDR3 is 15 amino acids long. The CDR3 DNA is TGTGCCAGCTCACCCCGAAGCGGGAGTACAGATACGCAGTATTTT. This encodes CASSPRSGSTDTQYF.